What follows are 24 T cell receptor beta chains derived from one specimen sequenced in a study of blood T cells in healthy people across ages. Sample-barcoded 5' priming and a J-beta primer mix drove a second PCR of about 6 to 12 cycles. TCRdb recomputed calls from the 5' RACE reads with MiXCR, one row per CDR3 protein. This table holds over 1.5 million distinct CDR3 sequences, just under 50% found once. The source material was blood. The source of these receptors is a woman in her thirties or forties in good health.

The chain recombines TRBV7-2 with TRBJ2-1; 8 nucleotides align to TRBD1. Germline assignment: CDR1 SGHTA and CDR2 FQGNSA. V shed 7 bases, J shed 8 bases, and the junction held 4 bases outside the gene matches. The CDR3 is made up of 12 amino acids. The DNA of the CDR3 is TGTGCCAGCACGACAGGGGTCTATGAGCAGTTCTTC. Protein sequence: CASTTGVYEQFF.

The chain joins TRBV7-2 to TRBJ2-7, with 7 bases matching TRBD1. Trimming at V came to 5 bases and at J to 2 bases, leaving 9 bases not matched to a gene. Per the germline V gene, CDR1 is SGHTA and CDR2 is FQGNSA. The CDR3 has 15 amino acids. The CDR3 sequence is CASSHTGTAPYEQYF. The DNA of the CDR3 is TGTGCCAGCAGCCATACCGGGACAGCGCCCTACGAGCAGTACTTC.

V gene TRBV6-6 combines with J gene TRBJ2-1; D is ambiguous. This CDR3 spans 13 amino acids. Trimming removed 3 bases at V and 2 bases at J, with 5 bases between. The germline V gene encodes CDR1 MNHNY and CDR2 SVGAGI (reference sequence). The CDR3 protein is CASSYEAYNEQFF. CDR3 in DNA: TGTGCCAGCAGTTATGAAGCCTACAATGAGCAGTTCTTC.

The chain has TRBV27 and TRBJ1-1; D remains unclear. Germline-derived CDR1 and CDR2 are MNHEY and SMNVEV (reference sequence). The CDR3 sequence is 14 residues long. The ends were cut back, 2 bases at V and 1 base at J, with 8 bases in the middle. The CDR3 coding sequence is TGTGCCAGCAGTTTAGAGTGGAGGAACACTGAAGCTTTCTTT. It translates to CASSLEWRNTEAFF.

The genes are TRBV18 and TRBJ2-3; 7 bases are shared with TRBD1. The CDR3 runs 17 residues. Germline CDR1 KGHSH, CDR2 LQKENI. After removal of 3 bases from V and 0 bases from J, the junction contained 9 bases not matched to a gene. CDR3 protein: CASSPSVTGISTDTQYF. Here the CDR3 DNA reads TGTGCCAGCTCACCTTCCGTGACAGGGATTAGCACAGATACGCAGTATTTT.

The chain couples TRBV4-2 to TRBJ2-1; 9 nucleotides match TRBD1. V was pared by 5 bases and J by 6 bases, with 20 bases of the junction left unmatched. CDR3 length: 19 residues. CDR1 LGHNA and CDR2 YNFKEQ come from the germline V gene. CDR3 sequence (DNA): TGTGCCAGCAGCACTTTGGCCGCCTCCGGGACAGGGAAGGGCAATGAGCAGTTCTTC. It specifies CASSTLAASGTGKGNEQFF.

This clonotype appeared a few times. V gene TRBV28 combines with J gene TRBJ2-1; 14 bases fit TRBD2. J lost 7 bases, V lost 5 bases, and 4 bases had no gene match. CDR3 length equals 15 residues. Germline V gene data show CDR1 as MDHEN and CDR2 as SYDVKM. The CDR3 DNA sequence: TGTGCCAGCAGTCTGACTAGCGGGGGGGAAAATGAGCAGTTCTTC. Protein sequence: CASSLTSGGENEQFF.

This clonotype was observed once. The chain joins TRBV12-3 or TRBV12-4 to TRBJ2-3, with TRBD2 matching 15 bases. The J segment lost 4 bases and the V segment lost 6 bases, leaving 8 bases of the junction unmatched. The CDR3 is made up of 17 amino acids. The CDR3 DNA is TGTGCCAGCAGGGGACTAGCGGGGGGACCTAGCGCAGATACGCAGTATTTT. Amino acids: CASRGLAGGPSADTQYF.

The V call is TRBV6-1, the J call TRBJ2-3; D gene ambiguous. The germline V gene has CDR1 MNHNS and CDR2 SASEGT. The CDR3 is made up of 14 amino acids. Trimming stripped 6 bases from V and 2 bases from J, with 12 bases between. The CDR3 reads CASSGRTNTDTQYF. In DNA, the CDR3 is TGTGCCAGCAGCGGCCGGACCAACACAGATACGCAGTATTTT.

The genes are TRBV27 and TRBJ2-3; D unclear. Trimming removed 5 bases from V and 2 bases from J, with 17 bases in between. CDR3 length equals 16 residues. The germline CDR1 and CDR2 sequences are MNHEY and SMNVEV (reference sequence). The CDR3 sequence: CASSSFKWGFTDTQYF. CDR3 sequence (DNA): TGTGCCAGCAGTAGCTTTAAGTGGGGTTTCACAGATACGCAGTATTTT.

The V and J genes are TRBV3-1 and TRBJ2-1, with TRBD2 matching over 8 bases. CDR1 and CDR2 (germline): LGHDT, YNNKEL (reference sequence). This CDR3 comprises 15 residues. With 2 bases clipped from V and 4 bases from J, the junction kept 4 bases outside the gene matches. CDR3 in amino acids: CASSQIPGGYNEQFF. CDR3 nucleotide sequence: TGTGCCAGCAGCCAAATCCCGGGGGGGTACAATGAGCAGTTCTTC.

CDR3 in amino acids: CASSQGIHEQYF. The CDR3 DNA is TGTGCCAGCAGTCAGGGTATCCACGAGCAGTACTTC. The J gene is TRBJ2-7, the V gene TRBV12-3 or TRBV12-4; tentatively, D is TRBD1 (5 bases). The V gene lost 5 bases and the J gene lost 5 bases, with 10 bases spanning the gap. The CDR3 extends over 12 amino acids.

Of note for this clonotype: One base away lies a much larger clone, so this may be a sequencing read error. The rearrangement links TRBV29-1 to TRBJ2-3; possible D gene TRBD2, 5 bases. Germline-derived CDR1 and CDR2 are SQVTM and ANQGSEA. The CDR3 loop spans 12 amino acids. CDR3 residues: CSAGLSTDAQYF. The CDR3 region has the DNA TGCAGCGCCGGACTTAGCACAGATGCGCAGTATTTT.

This clonotype was found a few times. This chain links TRBV7-2 with TRBJ2-3; D gene uncertain. Germline V CDR1 and CDR2: SGHTA, FQGNSA. Trimming took 1 base from V and 4 from J, leaving 6 bases between them. This CDR3 contains 13 residues. Written as DNA, the CDR3 is TGTGCCAGCAGCTTAGGGATGGCAGATACGCAGTATTTT. Its translation: CASSLGMADTQYF. Full variable domain (outside the CDR3, taken from reference TRBV7-2 and TRBJ2-3): GAGVSQSPSNKVTEKGKDVELRCDPISGHTALYWYRQSLGQGLEFLIYFQGNSAPDKSGLPSDRFSAERTGGSVSTLTIQRTQQEDSAVYLCASSLGMADTQYFGPGTRLTVL.

The chain joins TRBV12-3 or TRBV12-4 to TRBJ2-5; TRBD1 might be the D (6 bases). V was cut by 6 bases and J by 5 bases, with 16 bases left in between. There are 14 residues in the CDR3. CDR3 bases: TGTGCCAGCAGCCCCAACAGGGTTGGGGAGACCCAGTACTTC. Its translation: CASSPNRVGETQYF.

This clonotype has a handful of counts. The V gene is TRBV20-1, the J gene TRBJ2-3, with no clear D. The CDR3 has 13 residues. Trimming shortened V by 5 bases and J by 4 bases, and 13 bases separated the two germline ends. Per germline, CDR1 DFQATT and CDR2 SNEGSKA (reference sequence). In DNA form, the CDR3 reads TGCAGTGCTGTACTCTCTAAGGCAGATACGCAGTATTTT. Amino acid sequence: CSAVLSKADTQYF.

The table lists this clonotype with a few counts. J is TRBJ2-1 and V is TRBV12-3 or TRBV12-4, with 9 positions matching TRBD2. V was clipped by 6 bases and J by 6 bases; unmatched bases: 6. The CDR3 is 14 residues long. The CDR3 nucleotides read TGTGCCAGCAGGGATAGCGGGGGCCTCAATGAGCAGTTCTTC. It yields the protein CASRDSGGLNEQFF.

The rearrangement uses TRBV4-1 and TRBJ1-2; perhaps TRBD1 as D (5 bases). V gave up 3 bases and J gave up 1 base, with 12 bases separating them. The CDR3 runs to 15 residues. Germline loops: CDR1 MGHRA, CDR2 YSYEKL. CDR3 region: CASSHPGGFNYGYTF. CDR3 DNA sequence: TGCGCCAGCAGCCACCCTGGGGGATTTAACTATGGCTACACCTTC.

This chain uses TRBV18 with TRBJ2-3; a possible D gene is TRBD1 (5 bases). Germline values: CDR1 KGHSH, CDR2 LQKENI. The CDR3 length is 16 residues. Trimming pared 3 bases from V and 5 bases from J, leaving 18 bases between. As DNA, the CDR3 is TGTGCCAGCTCACCCCTGGGGCAGGGCGGTCGAGATACGCAGTATTTT. This sequence encodes CASSPLGQGGRDTQYF.

The rearrangement joins TRBV7-2 to TRBJ2-4, with a weak D call TRBD2 (6 bases). TRBJ2-7 explains the end of the DNA better; the J call may be wrong. CDR1 is SGHTA and CDR2 is FQGNSA in the germline V gene. The CDR3 covers 16 residues. The CDR3 is CASSLGPRAGNYEQYF. DNA of the CDR3: TGTGCCAGCAGCTTAGGTCCTCGAGCGGGCAACTACGAGCAGTACTTC.

For this clonotype: An end of the junction differs from the germline gene, which may be a read error. This chain uses TRBV4-2 with TRBJ2-1; 15 nucleotides agree with TRBD2. Germline V gene sequence: CDR1 LGHNA, CDR2 YNFKEQ. The CDR3 has 16 residues. CDR3 loop: CASSLRTSGGDNERYF. DNA for the CDR3: TGTGCCAGCAGCCTTCGGACTAGCGGGGGGGACAATGAGCGGTACTTC.

This clonotype was observed a few times. The chain has TRBV28 and TRBJ2-5; 7 bases are shared with TRBD2. Germline V gene lookup returns CDR1 MDHEN and CDR2 SYDVKM. This CDR3 region has 14 residues. The V gene end was trimmed by 4 bases and the J gene end by 5 bases; junction bases not matched to a gene: 7. The CDR3 spells CASSSLTSRETQYF. CDR3 sequence (DNA): TGTGCCAGCAGTTCCCTGACTAGCCGGGAGACCCAGTACTTC. Based on the CDR3 plus reference TRBV28 and TRBJ2-5, the full variable domain is DVKVTQSSRYLVKRTGEKVFLECVQDMDHENMFWYRQDPGLGLRLIYFSYDVKMKEKGDIPEGYSVSREKKERFSLILESASTNQTSMYLCASSSLTSRETQYFGPGTRLLVL.

This clonotype was recorded a few times. The CDR3 protein is CASSQDTAEKLFF. The CDR3 region has the DNA TGCGCCAGCAGCCAAGATACAGCAGAAAAACTGTTTTTT. This rearrangement joins TRBV4-3 to TRBJ1-4; D gene uncertain. V lost 0 bases to trimming and J lost 8 bases, with 7 bases between them. Germline assignment: CDR1 LGHNA and CDR2 YSLEER. The CDR3 loop spans 13 amino acids.

This chain links TRBV7-2 with TRBJ2-7; 9 nucleotides line up with TRBD1. With V trimmed by 6 bases and J by 6 bases, 3 bases remained unmatched. Looked up from germline, CDR1 is SGHTA and CDR2 is FQGNSA. This CDR3 is 12 amino acids long. CDR3 sequence reads: CASSRTGVEQYF. CDR3 nucleotides: TGTGCCAGCAGTCGGACAGGGGTCGAGCAGTACTTC. Using reference TRBV7-2 and TRBJ2-7 for the parts outside the CDR3, the full variable domain is GAGVSQSPSNKVTEKGKDVELRCDPISGHTALYWYRQSLGQGLEFLIYFQGNSAPDKSGLPSDRFSAERTGGSVSTLTIQRTQQEDSAVYLCASSRTGVEQYFGPGTRLTVT.